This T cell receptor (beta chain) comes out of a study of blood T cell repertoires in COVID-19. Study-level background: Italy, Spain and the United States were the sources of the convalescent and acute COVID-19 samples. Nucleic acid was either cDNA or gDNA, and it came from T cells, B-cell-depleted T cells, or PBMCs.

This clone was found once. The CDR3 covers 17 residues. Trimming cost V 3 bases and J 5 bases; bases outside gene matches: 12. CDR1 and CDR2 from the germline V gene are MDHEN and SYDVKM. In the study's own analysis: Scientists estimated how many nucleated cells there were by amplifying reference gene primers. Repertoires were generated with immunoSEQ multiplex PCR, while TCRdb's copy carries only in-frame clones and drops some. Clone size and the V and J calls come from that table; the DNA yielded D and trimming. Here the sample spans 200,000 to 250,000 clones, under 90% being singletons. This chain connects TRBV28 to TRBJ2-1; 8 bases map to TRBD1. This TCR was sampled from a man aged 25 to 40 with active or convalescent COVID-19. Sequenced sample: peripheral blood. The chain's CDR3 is CASSFYRGSVIDNEQFF. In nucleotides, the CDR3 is TGTGCCAGCAGTTTCTACAGGGGGTCCGTGATTGACAATGAGCAGTTCTTC.